This TCR beta chain originates from a study of T cells after yellow fever vaccination. Study as a whole: Some fractions had low cell numbers, and these were prepared with SMART-Seq v4 Ultra Low Input.

Whole-study findings and limits: It was the secondary response that reached its peak faster, day 5 versus 15, but it was weaker.

MiXCR, run by TCRdb on the 5' RACE reads, gives a single entry per CDR3 protein. The profile shows hundreds of thousands of distinct CDR3 sequences, roughly 11% of them singletons. Comment on this clonotype: Its specificity is not known.

CDR3 length equals 17 residues. The V gene lost 0 bases and the J gene lost 2 bases, with 14 bases spanning the gap. CDR1 is MNHEY and CDR2 is SMNVEV in the germline V gene (reference sequence). Source: PBMCs, taken on the day of the first yellow fever vaccination. The TCR was taken from a man aged 18-30 years who received the YFV17D yellow fever vaccine. The J gene is TRBJ1-5, the V gene TRBV27; D may be TRBD1 (6 bases). The DNA for the CDR3 is TGTGCCAGCAGTTTATCCTCCGGGGGCGGAGGCAATCAGCCCCAGCATTTT. It translates to CASSLSSGGGGNQPQHF.